The clone carrying this T cell receptor (beta chain) was observed once. Per germline, CDR1 SGHDT and CDR2 YYEEEE. The ends lost 6 bases at V and 2 bases at J; junction bases unmatched: 4. This CDR3 spans 13 amino acids. Some clones are missing from TCRdb's copy, which holds only in-frame ones; the method was immunoSEQ multiplex PCR. The sample has 150,000 to 200,000 clones; around four fifths are singletons. This specimen comes from a study of blood T cell repertoires in COVID-19. Material for sequencing was peripheral blood. This clonotype was sampled from a man in his 70s with acute or convalescent COVID-19. This chain connects TRBV5-6 to TRBJ1-2; TRBD1 matches at 7 bases. For the CDR3, the DNA is TGTGCCAGCACCCCAGGGGGAAACTATGGCTACACCTTC. It yields the protein CASTPGGNYGYTF.